These T cell receptor beta chains were read from a single sample in a study of OX40 agonist ivuxolimab in advanced cancers. This table comes from immunoSEQ multiplex PCR, and its TCRdb copy is limited to in-frame clones, with some not included. This table holds more than 95,000 clones, under 95% found once. Sequenced material: CD4+ or CD8+ T cells sorted from blood, taken in a trial of the OX40 agonist ivuxolimab. Receptors were obtained from an adult with an advanced solid tumor such as melanoma, head and neck, liver or kidney cancer. The CDR3 runs from the conserved cysteine through the conserved F or W. Fields, in order: CDR3 DNA, CDR3 protein, clone size, D gene, V gene, J gene. The D gene is left open where the match is weak. The listing skips clone size in some rows; elsewhere it reads once, few, many or a size class.

TGTGCCAGCATCTCTCCCGGGTTGTACAATGAGCAGTTCTTC,CASISPGLYNEQFF,NA,NA,TRBV28,TRBJ2-1
TGTGCCAGCAGGCCTCCTGGAGGGACTTCCGGAGGGACTGAAGCTTTCTTT,CASRPPGGTSGGTEAFF,NA,NA,TRBV2,TRBJ1-1
TGTGCCAGCATGACTAGCGGGAGTGTGATGGGCACCGGGGAGCTGTTTTTT,CASMTSGSVMGTGELFF,NA,TRBD2,TRBV4-2,TRBJ2-2
TGTGCCAGTAGTATTCGGCGGGCGGACAGAAATAGCAATCAGCCCCAGCATTTT,CASSIRRADRNSNQPQHF,NA,NA,TRBV19,TRBJ1-5
TGTGCCTGGAGTCTGAGCGGCACTGAAGCTTTCTTT,CAWSLSGTEAFF,few,NA,TRBV30,TRBJ1-1
TGTGCCAGCAGCTTAGAAAGAACCTACAATGAGCAGTTCTTC,CASSLERTYNEQFF,NA,NA,TRBV11-2,TRBJ2-1
TGTGCCAGCAGCGTAGGGAGAGGCATTGGAAACACCATATATTTT,CASSVGRGIGNTIYF,NA,NA,TRBV9,TRBJ1-3
TGTGCCACCGGACGGAGGGAGAATCAGCCCCAGCATTTT,CATGRRENQPQHF,NA,NA,TRBV2,TRBJ1-5
TGTGCCAGCTCACCATGGACAGGGATTAATGAAAAACTGTTTTTT,CASSPWTGINEKLFF,once,TRBD1,TRBV18,TRBJ1-4
TGTGCCAGCAGCTTAGTAGGGACCCTCTACGCCATTCAGTACTTC,CASSLVGTLYAIQYF,once,NA,TRBV7-2,TRBJ2-4
TGTGCCAGCAGTCCGCTGGGACTAGACAATGAGCAGTTCTTC,CASSPLGLDNEQFF,once,TRBD2,TRBV28,TRBJ2-1
TGTGCTAGTGGCCTGGACGCCCCCTCCTACGAGCAGTACTTC,CASGLDAPSYEQYF,NA,NA,TRBV12-5,TRBJ2-7
TGTGCCATCAGTGAATCCGACGGATCCTACGAGCAGTACTTC,CAISESDGSYEQYF,NA,NA,TRBV10-3,TRBJ2-7
TGCGCCAGCACCCCGACCGTCGGGGACACCTCAGGCCAAGAGACCCAGTACTTC,CASTPTVGDTSGQETQYF,NA,NA,TRBV23-1,TRBJ2-5
TGTGCCAGTAGAGAGTACAGGGCGCCCTACAATGAGCAGTTCTTC,CASREYRAPYNEQFF,NA,NA,TRBV19,TRBJ2-1
TGTGCCAGCAGCCCGGACAGATCTTACACTGAAGCTTTCTTT,CASSPDRSYTEAFF,NA,NA,TRBV2,TRBJ1-1
TGTGCCAGCAGCTTGGACCGGGGTTGGGGGGAGCAGTACTTC,CASSLDRGWGEQYF,NA,NA,TRBV5-6,TRBJ2-7
TGTGCCAGTAGGCGAGGGGTTGGAGAAAAACTGTTTTTT,CASRRGVGEKLFF,NA,NA,TRBV19,TRBJ1-4
TGTGCCTGGACAGGCCAGGGAGAGCAGTACTTC,CAWTGQGEQYF,NA,NA,TRBV30,TRBJ2-7
TGTGCCAGCAGCTCACCGGGACAGCTGACGGGACTAGCGGGAGTTGGCACAGATACGCAGTATTTT,CASSSPGQLTGLAGVGTDTQYF,NA,TRBD2,TRBV7-6,TRBJ2-3